One and the same sample provided the 20 T cell receptor beta chains below, sequenced in a study of cytomegalovirus exposure and HLA in healthy donors. The PCR employed 60 Vbeta primers together with 13 Jbeta primers. Some clones are missing from TCRdb's copy, which holds only in-frame ones; the method was immunoSEQ multiplex PCR. The sample includes under 140,000 clones, around 80% of them seen just once. The sample was PBMCs. These receptors were obtained from a man aged 25 to 45 in good health and CMV-seropositive.

As to this clone: At one end, the junction sequence differs from germline, possibly due to a read error. The chain is built from TRBV4-1 and TRBJ1-4; TRBD1 agrees at 10 bases. The CDR3 is made up of 17 amino acids. CDR1 and CDR2 (germline): MGHRA, YSYEKL. CDR3 sequence reads: CVSSQEGRTGGGEKLFF. The CDR3 DNA is TGCGTCAGCAGCCAAGAAGGGAGGACAGGGGGGGGTGAAAAACTGTTTTTT.

This sequence joins TRBV28 and TRBJ1-2; no reliable D call. The germline gives CDR1 MDHEN, CDR2 SYDVKM. V was pared by 5 bases and J by 7 bases, with 11 bases between. The CDR3 extends over 12 amino acids. The DNA of the CDR3 is TGTGCCAGCAGTACTTTTGAACGTGGCTACACCTTC. Protein sequence: CASSTFERGYTF.

The rearrangement links TRBV9 to TRBJ1-4; 11 positions agree with TRBD1. J was trimmed by 4 bases and V by 4 bases; bases with no gene match: 9. This CDR3 is built from 17 residues. Germline V gene lookup returns CDR1 SGDLS and CDR2 YYNGEE. CDR3 nucleotides: TGTGCCAGCAGCACCGGGACAGGGGGTGGGGGTAATGAAAAACTGTTTTTT. This translates into CASSTGTGGGGNEKLFF.

This chain uses TRBV28 with TRBJ1-2, with D unclear. Germline V CDR1 and CDR2: MDHEN, SYDVKM. The CDR3 has 11 amino acids. The V end lost 6 bases, the J end lost 1 base, and 3 bases lay between the germline ends. The DNA for the CDR3 is TGTGCCAGCAGCCTTAACTATGGCTACACCTTC. Its translation: CASSLNYGYTF.

This clone showed up just once. The chain employs TRBV5-1 and TRBJ2-3, with 9 bases fitting TRBD1. Germline CDR1 SGHRS, CDR2 YFSETQ. The CDR3 is 15 residues long. Trimming cost V 0 bases and J 3 bases; bases outside gene matches: 2. The chain's CDR3 is CASSLGTGATDTQYF. The CDR3, as DNA: TGCGCCAGCAGCTTGGGGACAGGGGCTACAGATACGCAGTATTTT.

This chain connects TRBV6-1 to TRBJ2-7; TRBD2 matches at 14 bases. V gave up 6 bases and J gave up 3 bases; unmatched junction bases: 4. The CDR3 sequence is 15 residues long. Germline V CDR1 and CDR2: MNHNS, SASEGT. The CDR3 spells CASSPGLAGDYEQYF. As DNA, the CDR3 is TGTGCCAGCAGCCCGGGACTAGCGGGGGACTACGAGCAGTACTTC.

Regarding this clone: Other DNA sequences in this sample translate to the same CDR3. The chain carries TRBV20-1 and TRBJ2-7; perhaps TRBD2 as D (5 bases). Per germline, CDR1 DFQATT and CDR2 SNEGSKA (reference sequence). With 3 bases removed from V and 7 bases from J, the gap between germline ends came to 7 bases. The CDR3 loop spans 10 amino acids. This chain's CDR3 is CSARGGEQYF. CDR3 nucleotide sequence: TGCAGTGCTAGGGGCGGGGAGCAGTACTTC.

The chain uses TRBV28 and TRBJ2-3; D unclear. Germline V gene sequence: CDR1 MDHEN, CDR2 SYDVKM. The CDR3 loop spans 13 amino acids. Trimming took 6 bases from V and 4 from J, leaving 11 bases between them. This chain's CDR3 is CASSLVGSDTQYF. Written as DNA, the CDR3 is TGTGCCAGCAGCCTCGTTGGCTCAGATACGCAGTATTTT.

The table lists this clone with a few counts. This chain links TRBV7-8 with TRBJ1-2, with D perhaps matching TRBD1 (6 bases). The CDR3 is 16 residues long. Between the trimmed V and J ends, which lost 4 bases and 5 bases, there was a span of 20 bases. Germline CDR1 and CDR2: SGHVS and FQNEAQ. The CDR3 region is CASSSRRQDWLYGYTF. CDR3 DNA sequence: TGTGCCAGCAGCTCTAGAAGACAGGATTGGTTGTATGGCTACACCTTC.

This clone was detected once. The rearrangement uses TRBV4-3 and TRBJ2-1, with 8 bases aligning to TRBD2. Germline CDR1 LGHNA, CDR2 YSLEER. CDR3 length equals 17 residues. V shed 0 bases and J 2 bases; nucleotides not matched to a gene: 6. CDR3 in DNA: TGCGCCAGCAGCCAAGATTTAGCGGGGAGCCCCTACAATGAGCAGTTCTTC. This codes for CASSQDLAGSPYNEQFF.

The CDR3 loop is CASSWDRNYGYTF. The CDR3 DNA sequence: TGTGCCAGCAGCTGGGACAGGAACTATGGCTACACCTTC. The chain combines TRBV6-5 with TRBJ1-2; 8 bases align to TRBD1. The junction had 2 bases not matched to a gene; V was cut back by 6 bases and J by 2 bases. Germline V lookup: CDR1 MNHEY, CDR2 SVGAGI. The length of the CDR3 is 13 residues.

The CDR3 loop reads CASSLGQGAYEQFF. CDR3 nucleotide sequence: TGTGCCAGCAGCTTAGGTCAGGGGGCTTATGAGCAGTTCTTC. The chain combines TRBV7-9 with TRBJ2-1; 8 bases align to TRBD1. The CDR3 has 14 amino acids. The germline CDR1 and CDR2 sequences are SEHNR and FQNEAQ (reference sequence). Germline trimming cut 1 base from V and 8 bases from J; bases unmatched to any gene: 4.

The V gene is TRBV5-1, the J gene TRBJ2-1, with 10 bases fitting TRBD1. The CDR3 loop spans 16 amino acids. Trimming removed 4 bases from V and 3 bases from J; junction bases left unmatched: 7. CDR1 and CDR2 (germline): SGHRS, YFSETQ. Written as DNA, the CDR3 is TGCGCCAGCAGCCAACTCCGGGACAGGGGCTACAATGAGCAGTTCTTC. Encoded protein: CASSQLRDRGYNEQFF.

This chain connects TRBV16 to TRBJ2-2; perhaps TRBD2 as D (6 bases). Trimming stripped 0 bases from V and 2 bases from J, with 19 bases between. This CDR3 has 19 amino acids. In germline, CDR1 is KGHSY, CDR2 FQNENV. The CDR3 spells CASSQSPLTGLINTGELFF. The CDR3 DNA reads as TGTGCCAGCAGCCAATCACCCCTCACGGGACTGATAAACACCGGGGAGCTGTTTTTT.

The rearrangement links TRBV6-6 to TRBJ2-3; no firm D call. Germline CDR1 is MNHNY and CDR2 is SVGAGI (reference sequence). Trimming cost V 6 bases and J 2 bases, with 6 bases left between them. The length of the CDR3 is 12 residues. The chain's CDR3 is CASSSLTDTQYF. The CDR3 DNA reads as TGTGCCAGCAGCTCACTCACAGATACGCAGTATTTT.

This chain uses TRBV15 with TRBJ2-2; D might be TRBD2 (6 bases). Germline assignment: CDR1 LNHNV and CDR2 YYDKDF (reference sequence). V lost 3 bases and J 4 bases, leaving 15 bases between the germline ends. The CDR3 covers 16 residues. The CDR3 loop reads CATSRGGRVGTGELFF. For the CDR3, the DNA is TGTGCCACCAGCAGGGGGGGTCGGGTAGGCACCGGGGAGCTGTTTTTT.

The chain joins TRBV5-1 to TRBJ2-1; D might be TRBD1 (5 bases). This CDR3 has 12 residues. In germline, CDR1 is SGHRS, CDR2 YFSETQ. The V end was cut by 0 bases, the J end by 7 bases, with 5 bases between. Here the CDR3 reads CASSLDRNEQFF. DNA of the CDR3: TGCGCCAGCAGCTTGGACAGGAATGAGCAGTTCTTC. Using reference TRBV5-1 and TRBJ2-1 for the parts outside the CDR3, the full variable domain is KAGVTQTPRYLIKTRGQQVTLSCSPISGHRSVSWYQQTPGQGLQFLFEYFSETQRNKGNFPGRFSGRQFSNSRSEMNVSTLELGDSALYLCASSLDRNEQFFGPGTRLTVL.

This chain links TRBV4-1 with TRBJ2-3; 8 bases map to TRBD1. V lost 3 bases and J lost 7; bases outside the gene matches: 15. This CDR3 region has 17 residues. The germline gives CDR1 MGHRA, CDR2 YSYEKL. CDR3 nucleotides: TGCGCCAGCAGCCATAAAAGGGGCCGAGACAGGGGTAATACGCAGTATTTT. It yields the protein CASSHKRGRDRGNTQYF.

A word on this clone: Within the sample, other DNA sequences also encode this same CDR3. The chain combines TRBV11-3 with TRBJ2-1, with TRBD2 identical over 9 bases. The CDR3 has 14 residues. Germline-derived CDR1 and CDR2 are SGHNT and YENEEA. V trimming: 4 bases; J trimming: 4 bases; junction bases outside the gene matches: 2. CDR3 loop: CASSSGLAYNEQFF. As DNA, the CDR3 is TGTGCCAGCAGCTCGGGACTAGCATACAATGAGCAGTTCTTC.

This chain links TRBV11-3 with TRBJ2-1, with 8 bases aligning to TRBD2. Looked up from germline, CDR1 is SGHNT and CDR2 is YENEEA. V trimming: 4 bases; J trimming: 3 bases; junction bases outside the gene matches: 2. The CDR3 length is 14 residues. This chain's CDR3 is CASSSTSVYNEQFF. CDR3 coding DNA: TGTGCCAGCAGCTCGACTAGCGTCTACAATGAGCAGTTCTTC.